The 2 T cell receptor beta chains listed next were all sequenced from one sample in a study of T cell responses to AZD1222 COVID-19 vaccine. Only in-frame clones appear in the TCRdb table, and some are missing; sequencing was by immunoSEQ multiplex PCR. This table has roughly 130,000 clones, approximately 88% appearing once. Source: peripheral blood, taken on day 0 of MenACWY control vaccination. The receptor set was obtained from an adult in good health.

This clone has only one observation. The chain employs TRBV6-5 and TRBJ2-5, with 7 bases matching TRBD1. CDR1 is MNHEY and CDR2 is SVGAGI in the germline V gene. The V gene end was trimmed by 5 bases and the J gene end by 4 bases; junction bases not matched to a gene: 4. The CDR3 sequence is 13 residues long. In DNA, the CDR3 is TGTGCCAGCAGTACACAGGGGAGAGAGACCCAGTACTTC. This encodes CASSTQGRETQYF.

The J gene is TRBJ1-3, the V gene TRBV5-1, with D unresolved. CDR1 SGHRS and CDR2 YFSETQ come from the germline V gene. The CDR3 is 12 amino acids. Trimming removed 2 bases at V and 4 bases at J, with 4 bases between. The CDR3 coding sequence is TGCGCCAGCAGCTTATCCGGAAACACCATATATTTT. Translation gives CASSLSGNTIYF.